The source of this T cell receptor (beta chain) is a study of metastatic and nonmetastatic thyroid tumors. Study summary: Malignant thyroid and benign thyroid patients provided blood and tumor or nodule tissue whose repertoires were compared. Study-level results: Within blood and tumor, benign nodules reportedly had significantly lower TCR beta diversity than malignant thyroid tumors did.

This clone was recorded many times. As yet, its antigen is unknown. Every patient underwent thyroid surgery untreated. V was clipped by 4 bases and J by 12 bases; unmatched bases: 6. CDR1 DFQATT and CDR2 SNEGSKA come from the germline V gene (reference sequence). The CDR3 consists of 11 residues. TCRdb reprocessed the PCR reads via MiXCR. The data hold about 19,000 clones, with 25% observed a single time. This receptor was obtained from a male donor with papillary thyroid cancer or a benign thyroid nodule (not recorded which). Some clones in this sample may be carry-over from other donors' samples. Sample: blood. J is TRBJ2-1 and V is TRBV20-1; 7 bases map to TRBD1. DNA for the CDR3: TGCAGTGCTACAACAGGGGTTGCGCAGTTCTTC. Encoded protein: CSATTGVAQFF.